The 25 T cell receptor beta chains below come from one sample, sequenced in a study of cytomegalovirus exposure and HLA in healthy donors. Researchers ran the PCR with 60 Vbeta and 13 Jbeta primers. Sequenced by immunoSEQ multiplex PCR; TCRdb stores in-frame clones only, minus some. Of about 150,000 clones in the sample, more than 75% were seen once. Material: PBMCs. Source of these receptors: a human donor in good health.

The chain combines TRBV30 with TRBJ1-6; 7 bases align to TRBD1. Germline CDR1 reads GTSNPN; CDR2 reads SVGIG (reference sequence). Trimming cost V 1 base and J 4 bases; bases outside gene matches: 4. This CDR3 has 15 residues. The CDR3 is CAWSGQGIYNSPLHF. DNA of the CDR3: TGTGCCTGGAGTGGACAGGGTATTTATAATTCACCCCTCCACTTT.

The CDR3 sequence is CASSPLGGWSSGNTIYF. The CDR3 nucleotides are TGTGCCAGCTCACCACTTGGAGGGTGGTCCTCTGGAAACACCATATATTTT. The rearrangement joins TRBV18 to TRBJ1-3; no clear D gene. Germline V gene sequence: CDR1 KGHSH, CDR2 LQKENI. Trimming removed 1 base from V and 0 bases from J, with 13 bases in between. This CDR3 contains 17 residues.

On this clone itself: One junction end does not reproduce the germline sequence, and a read error may be involved. The V call is TRBV7-7, the J call TRBJ2-5, with 9 nucleotides matching TRBD1. CDR1 and CDR2 from the germline V gene are SSHAT and FNYEAQ (reference sequence). The CDR3 runs to 16 residues. The CDR3 DNA sequence: TGTGCTAGCAGCTTTGGGGACAGGGCCCATCAAGAGACCCAGTACTTC. Its translation is CASSFGDRAHQETQYF.

The chain carries TRBV19 and TRBJ2-7; no definite D call. Germline CDR1 reads LNHDA; CDR2 reads SQIVND (reference sequence). This CDR3 spans 14 amino acids. V lost 0 bases and J 0 bases, leaving 6 bases between the germline ends. In nucleotides, the CDR3 is TGTGCCAGTAGTATAGAGGGCAGCTCCTACGAGCAGTACTTC. It encodes CASSIEGSSYEQYF.

The chain employs TRBV5-1 and TRBJ2-3, with D tentatively TRBD1 (5 bases). The length of the CDR3 is 14 residues. Germline values: CDR1 SGHRS, CDR2 YFSETQ. V was clipped by 0 bases and J by 6 bases, with 11 bases between them. The CDR3: CASSLGGLSDTQYF. In DNA form, the CDR3 reads TGCGCCAGCAGCTTGGGGGGCCTTTCCGATACGCAGTATTTT.

The V and J genes are TRBV7-3 and TRBJ2-3; 9 bases agree with TRBD1. Trimming removed 5 bases from V and 2 bases from J; junction bases left unmatched: 5. The CDR3 length is 15 residues. Germline loops: CDR1 SGHTA, CDR2 FQGTGA. The CDR3, as DNA: TGTGCCAGCAGCCTAGGGACAGGGTACACAGATACGCAGTATTTT. Translation gives CASSLGTGYTDTQYF.

V is TRBV6-5 and J is TRBJ1-4, with D perhaps TRBD1 (6 bases). CDR1 and CDR2 (germline): MNHEY, SVGAGI. The CDR3 is 14 amino acids. V lost 2 bases and J 7 bases, leaving 11 bases between the germline ends. The CDR3: CASSYQGLGEKLFF. The CDR3 DNA follows: TGTGCCAGCAGTTACCAGGGGCTGGGTGAAAAACTGTTTTTT.

The V call is TRBV6-5, the J call TRBJ1-2; D possibly corresponds to TRBD1 (6 bases). Germline lookup yields CDR1 MNHEY and CDR2 SVGAGI. Between the trimmed V and J ends, which lost 6 bases and 7 bases, there was a span of 18 bases. The CDR3 extends over 14 amino acids. CDR3 protein: CASSRNPDSFGYTF. CDR3 DNA sequence: TGTGCCAGCAGCCGAAACCCGGACAGTTTTGGCTACACCTTC.

The CDR3, as DNA: TGTGCCAGCAGTTTATATCCTCTAACAGGGGGCTACGAGCAGTACTTC. It specifies CASSLYPLTGGYEQYF. V usage is TRBV28 and J usage is TRBJ2-7, with 8 nucleotides matching TRBD1. The CDR3 totals 16 residues. The J segment lost 3 bases and the V segment lost 1 base, leaving 8 bases of the junction unmatched. The germline gives CDR1 MDHEN, CDR2 SYDVKM. Complete variable domain (other parts from reference TRBV28 and TRBJ2-7): DVKVTQSSRYLVKRTGEKVFLECVQDMDHENMFWYRQDPGLGLRLIYFSYDVKMKEKGDIPEGYSVSREKKERFSLILESASTNQTSMYLCASSLYPLTGGYEQYFGPGTRLTVT.

V usage is TRBV5-6 and J usage is TRBJ1-1; D gene ambiguous. Germline lookup yields CDR1 SGHDT and CDR2 YYEEEE. Trimming removed 1 base at V and 0 bases at J, with 19 bases between. CDR3 length: 18 amino acids. CDR3 sequence reads: CASSLSRRHSYMNTEAFF. CDR3 in DNA: TGTGCCAGCAGCTTGTCCCGCCGGCACAGTTATATGAACACTGAAGCTTTCTTT.

The CDR3 here is CASSIVWGIGEKLFF. In DNA form, the CDR3 reads TGTGCCAGCAGTATCGTTTGGGGCATTGGAGAAAAACTGTTTTTT. The rearrangement joins TRBV2 to TRBJ1-4; D may be TRBD1 (5 bases). Trimming removed 5 bases from V and 8 bases from J, with 18 bases in between. Germline loops: CDR1 SNHLY, CDR2 FYNNEI. The CDR3 has 15 residues.

This chain joins TRBV29-1 and TRBJ2-7; possible D gene TRBD1, 6 bases. V lost 4 bases to trimming and J lost 3 bases, with 19 bases between them. Per germline, CDR1 SQVTM and CDR2 ANQGSEA. CDR3 size: 15 residues. Here the CDR3 DNA reads TGCAGCGTTGGGGGTAGTTTGGGACACCTCTACGAGCAGTACTTC. Protein: CSVGGSLGHLYEQYF.

CDR3 in DNA: TGCGCCAGCATCCATAGCGGGGGGCCGCGGCGGGAGCAGTACTTC. Protein product: CASIHSGGPRREQYF. J is TRBJ2-7 and V is TRBV10-2, with TRBD2 matching over 10 bases. This CDR3 is 15 amino acids long. The V segment lost 7 bases and the J segment 7 bases; nucleotides outside the gene matches: 13. Germline V gene sequence: CDR1 WSHSY, CDR2 SAAADI.

The V and J genes are TRBV4-2 and TRBJ1-1; maybe TRBD1 (5 bases). Germline CDR1 reads LGHNA; CDR2 reads YNFKEQ. This CDR3 is built from 14 residues. Deletions cut 1 base from V and 9 bases from J, with 15 bases between. In DNA, the CDR3 is TGTGCCAGCAGCCAAGTCGAAGGGGATCAAAAAGCTTTCTTT. This codes for CASSQVEGDQKAFF.

This rearrangement joins TRBV6-5 to TRBJ1-1; 8 bases are a match to TRBD1. Germline CDR1 and CDR2: MNHEY and SVGAGI. With V trimmed by 6 bases and J by 1 base, 4 bases remained unmatched. This CDR3 contains 14 residues. The CDR3 loop is CASRFDRGNTEAFF. As DNA, the CDR3 is TGTGCCAGCAGATTCGACAGGGGGAACACTGAAGCTTTCTTT.

The chain has TRBV7-8 and TRBJ1-1, with no clear D. Germline assignment: CDR1 SGHVS and CDR2 FQNEAQ. CDR3 length: 13 residues. Trimming shortened V by 2 bases and J by 0 bases, and 4 bases separated the two germline ends. The CDR3 protein is CASSLRMNTEAFF. The CDR3 DNA sequence: TGTGCCAGCAGCTTACGTATGAACACTGAAGCTTTCTTT.

V is TRBV27 and J is TRBJ2-5; no clear D. The germline CDR1 and CDR2 sequences are MNHEY and SMNVEV (reference sequence). V shed 5 bases and J shed 5 bases, with 18 bases lying between them. The CDR3 is 15 amino acids. CDR3 loop: CASSKPGLEAETQYF. The CDR3 DNA follows: TGTGCCAGCAGTAAACCGGGTCTTGAAGCCGAGACCCAGTACTTC.

The chain links TRBV6-1 to TRBJ1-5; D is unresolved. Germline values: CDR1 MNHNS, CDR2 SASEGT. Trimming removed 1 base at V and 2 bases at J, with 3 bases between. CDR3 length: 13 amino acids. The CDR3 region is CASSEVGNQPQHF. Here the CDR3 DNA reads TGTGCCAGCAGTGAAGTCGGCAATCAGCCCCAGCATTTT.

This clone is a singleton in its sample. For the CDR3, the DNA is TGCGCCAGCAGCCAAGTGGCCAGGGGAAACTATGGCTACACCTTC. Translation: CASSQVARGNYGYTF. V and J are TRBV4-3 and TRBJ1-2; TRBD1 is a possible D gene (6 bases). CDR1 is LGHNA and CDR2 is YSLEER in the germline V gene. The CDR3 totals 15 residues. Trimming pared 1 base from V and 2 bases from J, leaving 11 bases between.

This chain links TRBV5-4 with TRBJ1-1; the D is unclear. This CDR3 is built from 14 residues. Trimming took off 6 bases at V and 1 base at J, with 13 bases between the two ends. Germline CDR1 reads SGHNT; CDR2 reads YYREEE (reference sequence). In DNA, the CDR3 is TGTGCCAGCACCAACGGAGCCCGGAACACTGAAGCTTTCTTT. It translates to CASTNGARNTEAFF.

The CDR3 protein is CASSQVTWDSPYF. The CDR3 coding sequence is TGCGCCAGCAGCCAAGTTACCTGGGACTCTCCGTACTTC. The chain links TRBV4-1 to TRBJ2-7; tentative D call: TRBD2 (6 bases). Germline V gene data show CDR1 as MGHRA and CDR2 as YSYEKL. This CDR3 contains 13 residues. V was trimmed by 1 base and J by 12 bases, leaving 16 bases between them.

The chain has TRBV4-2 and TRBJ2-7; 16 bases fit TRBD2. The CDR3 is made up of 18 amino acids. V gave up 4 bases and J gave up 6 bases; unmatched junction bases: 12. Germline V gives CDR1 LGHNA, CDR2 YNFKEQ. The CDR3 DNA follows: TGTGCCAGCAGCCTCGAGGGACTAGCGGGAGGGTTAACCCGCGAGCAGTACTTC. Its translation: CASSLEGLAGGLTREQYF.

The rearrangement links TRBV5-6 to TRBJ2-5; D is possibly TRBD1 (7 bases). Looked up from germline, CDR1 is SGHDT and CDR2 is YYEEEE. V was trimmed by 4 bases and J by 5 bases, leaving 18 bases between them. The CDR3 extends over 15 amino acids. In nucleotides, the CDR3 is TGTGCCAGCAGCGCTATACAGGGGAGGAGGGAGACCCAGTACTTC. Protein sequence: CASSAIQGRRETQYF. Supplemented by reference TRBV5-6 and TRBJ2-5, the full variable domain reads DAGVTQSPTHLIKTRGQQVTLRCSPKSGHDTVSWYQQALGQGPQFIFQYYEEEERQRGNFPDRFSGHQFPNYSSELNVNALLLGDSALYLCASSAIQGRRETQYFGPGTRLLVL.

This chain links TRBV2 with TRBJ2-3, with 10 bases aligning to TRBD2. The CDR3 sequence is 15 residues long. CDR1 SNHLY and CDR2 FYNNEI come from the germline V gene. V lost 3 bases to trimming and J lost 4 bases; unmatched junction nucleotides: 4. The CDR3 DNA reads TGTGCCAGCAGTGACGCTAGCGGGAGTCCAGATACGCAGTATTTT. It codes for CASSDASGSPDTQYF.

This chain connects TRBV6-5 to TRBJ1-1; D uncertain. Trimming removed 4 bases at V and 1 base at J, with 4 bases between. Germline CDR1 reads MNHEY; CDR2 reads SVGAGI. The CDR3 covers 12 residues. The CDR3 is CASSSGNTEAFF. The CDR3 DNA reads as TGTGCCAGCAGTTCCGGGAACACTGAAGCTTTCTTT.